Listed below are T cell receptor beta chains from one sample, sequenced in a study of T cell changes during pregnancy in multiple sclerosis. Assay: immunoSEQ multiplex PCR; the TCRdb copy retains only in-frame clones and omits some. This sample yields around 56,000 clones, of which roughly 90% are seen a single time; 2.5% to 3.5% belongs to the top ten. The sample here was peripheral blood, taken in the third trimester of pregnancy. These receptors were obtained from a female donor in good health, enrolled as a control in a pregnancy study. Both conserved end residues are part of each CDR3. The D gene is left open where the match is weak. Expanded clones get a size class; other rows say once, few or many, or leave the size out.

abundance,v_gene,d_gene,j_gene,CDR3aa,CDR3nt
.,TRBV9,TRBD2,TRBJ2-2,CASTGTSGGHTGELFF,TGTGCCAGCACAGGGACTAGCGGGGGGCACACCGGGGAGCTGTTTTTT
.,TRBV4-1,.,TRBJ1-6,CASRSTGGANNSPLHF,TGCGCCAGCAGATCCACCGGGGGGGCCAATAATTCACCCCTCCACTTT
few,TRBV29-1,.,TRBJ1-4,CSVAVNEKLFF,TGCAGCGTTGCGGTGAATGAAAAACTGTTTTTT
.,TRBV9,.,TRBJ1-1,CASSAPSGQKNTEAFF,TGTGCCAGCAGCGCACCCTCCGGACAGAAGAACACTGAAGCTTTCTTT
.,TRBV28,TRBD1,TRBJ1-2,CASSLSDRVGGYTF,TGTGCCAGCAGTTTATCCGACAGGGTGGGCGGCTACACCTTC
.,TRBV4-2,TRBD2,TRBJ2-1,CASSPHGWLAGNNEQFF,TGTGCCAGCAGCCCTCACGGGTGGCTAGCGGGCAACAATGAGCAGTTCTTC
.,TRBV7-9,TRBD1,TRBJ1-2,CASVPGDRAGNGYTF,TGTGCCAGCGTTCCCGGGGACAGGGCGGGGAATGGCTACACCTTC
.,TRBV7-9,.,TRBJ1-6,CASSPREGVGSPLHF,TGTGCCAGCAGCCCCAGGGAAGGGGTAGGGTCACCCCTCCACTTT
once,TRBV7-3,.,TRBJ1-1,CASASRGNTEAFF,TGTGCCAGCGCTTCGCGTGGGAACACTGAAGCTTTCTTT
.,TRBV2,TRBD1,TRBJ2-1,CASSGTGHREQFF,TGTGCCAGCAGTGGGACAGGGCATCGGGAGCAGTTCTTC
once,TRBV15,.,TRBJ1-2,CATSRDRALPGFPNYGYTF,TGTGCCACCAGCAGAGATAGGGCCCTACCAGGGTTCCCTAACTATGGCTACACCTTC
.,TRBV6-5,TRBD1,TRBJ2-7,CASRATGGVLSEQYF,TGTGCCAGCAGAGCTACAGGGGGTGTCCTTAGCGAGCAGTACTTC
.,TRBV4-3,.,TRBJ1-2,CASSQDDGGSYGYTF,TGCGCCAGCAGCCAAGATGACGGGGGGAGCTATGGCTACACCTTC
.,TRBV9,.,TRBJ2-3,CASSGGGGADTQYF,TGTGCCAGCAGCGGCGGAGGGGGCGCAGATACGCAGTATTTT
.,TRBV7-9,TRBD1,TRBJ1-1,CASSPDRGVWTEAFF,TGTGCCAGCAGCCCCGACAGGGGAGTGTGGACTGAAGCTTTCTTT
.,TRBV29-1,.,TRBJ2-5,CSVAVQAGQETQYF,TGCAGCGTTGCGGTCCAGGCGGGACAAGAGACCCAGTACTTC
.,TRBV10-3,TRBD2,TRBJ2-5,CATDPGGQETQYF,TGTGCCACCGACCCGGGGGGTCAGGAGACCCAGTACTTC
.,TRBV14,TRBD2,TRBJ2-5,CASSPGLAVLQETQYF,TGTGCCAGCAGCCCGGGACTAGCGGTCCTCCAAGAGACCCAGTACTTC
.,TRBV6-4,TRBD2,TRBJ2-1,CASSPAGEVYEQFF,TGTGCCAGCAGTCCAGCGGGAGAGGTTTATGAGCAGTTCTTC
.,TRBV19,.,TRBJ2-7,CASSIGPNRYEQYF,TGTGCCAGTAGTATTGGCCCGAACCGCTACGAGCAGTACTTC
.,TRBV6-6,.,TRBJ1-2,CASSLGEGGYTF,TGTGCCAGCAGTTTGGGGGAGGGGGGCTACACCTTC
.,TRBV12-5,.,TRBJ2-3,CASGSLTDTQYF,TGTGCTAGTGGTTCTCTCACAGATACGCAGTATTTT
.,TRBV11-3,.,TRBJ1-1,CASSVRRGTEAFF,TGTGCCAGCAGTGTCCGTAGGGGCACTGAAGCTTTCTTT
.,TRBV30,TRBD2,TRBJ2-5,CAWSRLAGQETQYF,TGTGCCTGGAGCCGACTAGCGGGGCAAGAGACCCAGTACTTC
.,TRBV6-1,TRBD1,TRBJ1-2,CASSLLPGQGYGYTF,TGTGCCAGCAGCCTACTCCCGGGACAGGGCTATGGCTACACCTTC
.,TRBV7-9,TRBD2,TRBJ2-1,CASSLAGGRDEQFF,TGTGCCAGCAGCTTAGCCGGCGGGAGGGATGAGCAGTTCTTC
few,TRBV28,TRBD1,TRBJ1-5,CASSLYRGSNQPQHF,TGTGCCAGCAGTTTATACAGGGGAAGCAATCAGCCCCAGCATTTT
.,TRBV27,TRBD2,TRBJ2-1,CASSPRTSGIDEQFF,TGTGCCAGCAGTCCCCGGACTAGCGGGATAGATGAGCAGTTCTTC
once,TRBV7-6,TRBD2,TRBJ2-1,CASSRTSGFSYNEQFF,TGTGCCAGCTCCCGGACTAGCGGTTTTTCCTACAATGAGCAGTTCTTC
.,TRBV6-6,.,TRBJ1-5,CASRTDTQPQHF,TGTGCCAGCAGGACGGACACTCAGCCCCAGCATTTT
.,TRBV5-8,.,TRBJ1-2,CASTVTGTRYGYTF,TGTGCCAGCACCGTGACAGGAACCCGCTATGGCTACACCTTC
.,TRBV4-3,.,TRBJ2-1,CASSSSAVFSYNEQFF,TGCGCCAGCAGTTCTTCAGCGGTCTTCTCCTACAATGAGCAGTTCTTC
.,TRBV7-2,.,TRBJ1-5,CASSLGGREGRGAQHF,TGTGCCAGCAGCTTAGGGGGACGGGAAGGGAGGGGAGCCCAGCATTTT
few,TRBV4-2,.,TRBJ1-5,CASSQGQNSNQPQHF,TGTGCCAGCAGCCAAGGGCAGAATAGCAATCAGCCCCAGCATTTT
once,TRBV2,TRBD2,TRBJ2-7,CASRREGYEQYF,TGTGCCAGCAGACGGGAGGGTTACGAGCAGTACTTC
.,TRBV7-8,TRBD2,TRBJ2-1,CASSLGGEGLEQFF,TGTGCCAGCAGCTTAGGAGGGGAGGGGCTTGAGCAGTTCTTC
once,TRBV6-5,TRBD1,TRBJ1-5,CASSPRQGWNQPQHF,TGTGCCAGCAGTCCCCGACAGGGATGGAATCAGCCCCAGCATTTT
once,TRBV7-3,TRBD2,TRBJ2-3,CASSSPGGLAGIRGDTQYF,TGTGCCAGCAGCTCTCCCGGGGGACTAGCGGGAATCCGGGGAGATACGCAGTATTTT
.,TRBV5-1,.,TRBJ2-2,CASKVGPGTGELFF,TGCGCCAGCAAGGTGGGCCCGGGGACCGGGGAGCTGTTTTTT
.,TRBV28,TRBD2,TRBJ2-3,CASSFLFGRASTDTQYF,TGTGCCAGCAGTTTCCTTTTCGGGAGGGCCTCCACAGATACGCAGTATTTT
few,TRBV7-8,.,TRBJ2-1,CASSALNGGEQFF,TGTGCCAGCAGCGCCCTCAACGGGGGTGAGCAGTTCTTC
.,TRBV28,TRBD1,TRBJ1-5,CASRGTARFALNQPQHF,TGTGCCAGCAGGGGGACAGCCCGATTTGCCCTCAATCAGCCCCAGCATTTT
.,TRBV15,.,TRBJ2-1,CATSDRDMSSYNEQFF,TGTGCCACCAGCGACCGGGACATGAGCTCCTACAATGAGCAGTTCTTC
.,TRBV5-6,.,TRBJ1-2,CASSLVVSRYGYTF,TGTGCCAGCAGCTTGGTTGTCAGCAGGTACGGCTACACCTTC
.,TRBV7-2,TRBD2,TRBJ2-5,CASSFFTSGQETQYF,TGTGCCAGCAGCTTCTTCACTAGCGGCCAAGAGACCCAGTACTTC
.,TRBV5-1,TRBD1,TRBJ2-1,CASSTDRGSYNEQFF,TGCGCCAGCAGCACTGACAGGGGGTCCTACAATGAGCAGTTCTTC
.,TRBV28,TRBD1,TRBJ1-5,CASLYTGGLSRPQHF,TGTGCCAGCCTATATACAGGGGGCTTGAGTCGGCCCCAGCATTTT
.,TRBV18,TRBD1,TRBJ1-6,CASSPGTGAWDNSPLHF,TGTGCCAGCTCACCAGGGACAGGGGCGTGGGATAATTCACCCCTCCACTTT
.,TRBV28,.,TRBJ2-7,CASSLRGASHEQYF,TGTGCCAGCAGTTTACGGGGGGCTTCCCACGAGCAGTACTTC
.,TRBV27,TRBD1,TRBJ1-1,CASSFSPLYRGLEAFF,TGTGCCAGCAGTTTTTCCCCATTATACAGGGGGCTTGAAGCTTTCTTT